This is a list of T cell receptor beta chains from one sample in a study of T cell repertoires in cytomegalovirus infection. TCRdb called the reads again in MiXCR, with one record for every CDR3 protein. The data contain under 800,000 distinct CDR3 sequences, 20% to 30% of them seen just once; the ten biggest clones take up approximately 8%. Sequences were obtained from CD8+ T cells from PBMCs. The receptors stem from a human donor in good health (CMV status not recorded). Some clones in this sample may be carry-over from other donors' samples. Each CDR3 is given with its conserved first and last residue. The order of the fields is clone size, V gene, J gene, CDR3 protein. Size is omitted from some rows. Given values are once, few, many or a class for expanded clones.

abundance: .
v_gene: TRBV20-1
j_gene: TRBJ2-1
CDR3aa: CSAGRRGDYNEQFF

abundance: .
v_gene: TRBV5-6
j_gene: TRBJ1-2
CDR3aa: CASSLGQVFYGYTF

abundance: few
v_gene: TRBV13
j_gene: TRBJ2-2
CDR3aa: CASSLVRSGELFF

abundance: .
v_gene: TRBV20-1
j_gene: TRBJ2-5
CDR3aa: CSARDRPGEETQYF

abundance: .
v_gene: TRBV9
j_gene: TRBJ2-3
CDR3aa: CASSERGGLTDTQYF

abundance: few
v_gene: TRBV6-2/TRBV6-3
j_gene: TRBJ1-1
CDR3aa: CASRQDIFETTEAFF

abundance: .
v_gene: TRBV28
j_gene: TRBJ2-1
CDR3aa: CAGTIRGARNEQFF

abundance: .
v_gene: TRBV4-1
j_gene: TRBJ1-4
CDR3aa: CASSQTDRGNEKLFF

abundance: few
v_gene: TRBV29-1
j_gene: TRBJ2-3
CDR3aa: CSALRGPTDTQYF

abundance: many
v_gene: TRBV28
j_gene: TRBJ1-3
CDR3aa: CASSLVGNTIYF

abundance: few
v_gene: TRBV6-6
j_gene: TRBJ2-1
CDR3aa: CASSYPVDEQFF

abundance: .
v_gene: TRBV20-1
j_gene: TRBJ2-7
CDR3aa: CSARILAGGPGSYEQYF

abundance: many
v_gene: TRBV7-9
j_gene: TRBJ2-2
CDR3aa: CASSYPTDRVNTGELFF

abundance: .
v_gene: TRBV10-3
j_gene: TRBJ1-6
CDR3aa: CAINQDFNSPLHF